This TCR beta chain appears in the sequencing data of a study of cytomegalovirus exposure and HLA in healthy donors. Primers included in the PCR were 60 Vbeta and 13 Jbeta primers. TCRdb's copy holds only in-frame clones and misses some; the assay was immunoSEQ multiplex PCR. Here the sample spans 52,000 or so clones, roughly 74% being singletons. Trimming removed 2 bases from V and 3 bases from J, with 5 bases in between. The CDR3 has 12 residues. Germline V gene sequence: CDR1 SGHAT, CDR2 FQDESV (reference sequence). This clone was seen a handful of times. The antigen remains undetermined. Findings and limits, study-wide: Presence/absence comparisons presumed near-even sequencing depth among donors. More clonal expansion characterized HLA-associated TCR beta chains than equally common others in a later analysis.

The sequence derives from a female donor in good health and CMV-seronegative. The chain links TRBV11-1 to TRBJ2-7, with D unresolved. The sequenced sample was PBMCs. CDR3 DNA sequence: TGTGCCAGCAGCTTAATAAACTACGAGCAGTACTTC. Translation: CASSLINYEQYF. The complete variable domain, with remaining parts taken from reference TRBV11-1 and TRBJ2-7, reads EAEVAQSPRYKITEKSQAVAFWCDPISGHATLYWYRQILGQGPELLVQFQDESVVDDSQLPKDRFSAERLKGVDSTLKIQPAELGDSAMYLCASSLINYEQYFGPGTRLTVT.